This entry features one T cell receptor beta chain sequence. This clone was seen a handful of times. The antigen it binds to is not known. Base qualities are not at hand, and no much larger clone is one base apart. Trimming accounts for 1 base at V and 3 bases at J, while the number of junction bases matched to no gene is 5. CDR1 and CDR2, per the germline V gene, are SGHTA and FQGNSA. The CDR3, cysteine through phenylalanine, is 16 amino acids long. Only the CDR3 portion is preserved as DNA: 48 bases, with reading frame beginning at the first base. Libraries were built with the immunoSEQ multiplex PCR assay. TCRdb obtained this table from immuneACCESS and retained in-frame rearrangements with V and J assigned. These tables miss some clones; where compared with another copy, unresolved V genes account for less than half of the shortfall, and the remainder is unexplained. The sample has hundreds of thousands of clones on record, over 75% of them singletons. Together, the top ten hold 0.01% of the sample.

This sample stems from a study of shared T cell receptors in the human thymus (dated by TCRdb to the early 2020s). Turning to the overall study: The study examined how self-reactive, shared T-cell receptor alpha chains are generated in the human thymus.

This sample was also put to use in a study of human thymus T cells. Per the second study: The donors were immunologically healthy infants in Finland who had open corrective cardiac surgery for congenital heart defects. The thymus tissue came from surgical resects taken out during corrective cardiac surgery. Both the thymic and the peripheral blood repertoires appeared to show biased V and J gene segment usage. The related research found that thymic TCR repertoires overlapped highly between unrelated individuals. The study used roughly eight infant thymus samples plus four related peripheral blood samples to characterize TCR alpha and beta repertoires. Donor ages ranged from roughly 7 to 250 days, and the cohort comprised six male and two female infants. Thymocytes were freed from the tissue by mechanical means and kept at -70 degrees C as pellets of about 9-30 million cells. Genomic DNA was extracted from frozen cell pellets with a QIAsymphony instrument. Using the immunoSEQ multiplex PCR assay, the TCRB and TCRAD loci were amplified from a standardized quantity of quality-controlled genomic DNA. The V(D)J region was spanned by amplicons of a length sufficient to cover the CDR3 and to identify V and J genes. Through the commercial immunoSEQ service, the amplicons were sequenced on an Illumina platform. Corrections for primer bias and sequencing errors followed previously described methods, while TCRAD and TCRB definitions were based on the IMGT database. immunoSEQ Analyzer 3.0 and VDJTools were used for repertoire analysis, which covered basic statistics, V/J segment usage, diversity estimates, rarefaction and pairwise overlap. To estimate diversity, the Chao1, ChaoE, Efron-Thisted, Shannon and inverse Simpson indices were applied, and diversity was also estimated on datasets down-sampled to the smallest sample. Repertoire overlap was assessed by strict matching of CDR3 nucleotide sequence, V gene and J gene, and clustering was done by Jaccard-based multidimensional scaling. On average, thymus samples yielded about 730,000 unique TCRB clonotypes, whereas blood samples yielded approximately 90,000.

In this chain, TRBV7-2 is recombined with TRBJ1-1; TRBD1 matches 10 bases in the middle. This clonotype originated in a boy in the first two years of life with a congenital heart defect. Donor details come from another sample of the same person, matched by shared clones. Sequenced sample: thymocytes. The base sequence is TGTGCCAGCAGCTTAGGAAGGACAGGGGGGTACACTGAAGCTTTCTTT. Its coded protein is CASSLGRTGGYTEAFF.